A single T cell receptor beta chain is shown here with its context. Its antigen is still unknown. The CDR3 covers 12 residues. Trimming took off 4 bases at V and 4 bases at J, with 7 bases between the two ends. Germline values: CDR1 SGHDN, CDR2 FVKESK. Here immunoSEQ multiplex PCR was the method, and the copy in TCRdb shows in-frame clones only, minus some. Among under 95,000 clones, around nine tenths were seen once, and the ten largest hold over 2%. Every patient had relapsed following autologous stem cell transplantation, and cohorts differed in brentuximab vedotin exposure. This record comes from a study of PD-1 blockade in classical Hodgkin lymphoma. General study points: Relapsed/refractory patients reportedly had lower baseline diversity than newly diagnosed patients.

The V call is TRBV14, the J call TRBJ1-1, with D perhaps TRBD1 (5 bases). Material: peripheral blood mononuclear cells (PBMCs), obtained before the second cycle of nivolumab. The sequence came from a human donor with classical Hodgkin lymphoma. CDR3 sequence: CASSPGFTEAFF. The CDR3 nucleotides read TGTGCCAGCAGCCCAGGGTTCACTGAAGCTTTCTTT. Full variable domain (rest looked up from reference TRBV14 and TRBJ1-1): EAGVTQFPSHSVIEKGQTVTLRCDPISGHDNLYWYRRVMGKEIKFLLHFVKESKQDESGMPNNRFLAERTGGTYSTLKVQPAELEDSGVYFCASSPGFTEAFFGQGTRLTVV.